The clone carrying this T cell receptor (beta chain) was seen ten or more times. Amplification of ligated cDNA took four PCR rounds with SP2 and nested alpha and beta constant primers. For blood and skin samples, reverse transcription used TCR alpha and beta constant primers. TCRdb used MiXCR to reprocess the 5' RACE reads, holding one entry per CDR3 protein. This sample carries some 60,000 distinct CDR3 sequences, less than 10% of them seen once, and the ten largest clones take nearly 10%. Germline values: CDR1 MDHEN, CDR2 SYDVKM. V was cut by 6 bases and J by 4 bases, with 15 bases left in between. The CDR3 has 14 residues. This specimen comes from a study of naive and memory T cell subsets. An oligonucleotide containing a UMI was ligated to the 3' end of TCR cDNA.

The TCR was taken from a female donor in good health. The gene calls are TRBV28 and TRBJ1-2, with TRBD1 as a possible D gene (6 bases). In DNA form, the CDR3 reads TGTGCCAGCAGCACTTTACCGGGGGCCTATGGCTACACCTTC. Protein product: CASSTLPGAYGYTF.